These T cell receptor beta chains were read from a single sample in a study of blood T cells in healthy people across ages. TCRdb redid the calling of the 5' RACE reads with MiXCR, one entry per CDR3 protein. The top ten clones hold 30% to 45% of a sample with about 640,000 distinct CDR3 sequences, under 65% of them seen once. Source material: blood. The receptors derive from a man in his sixties in good health. CDR3s include the opening cysteine and the closing phenylalanine or tryptophan. The order of the fields is V gene, clone size, J gene, D gene, CDR3 protein, CDR3 DNA. D genes are given only for firm matches. Size values are once, few and many counts, or a class for expanded clones, and some rows have none.

>TRBV6-1|-|TRBJ1-5|-
CASSRSYSGSGQPQHF
TGTGCCAGCAGTCGAAGCTATTCAGGGTCGGGGCAGCCCCAGCATTTT
>TRBV20-1|-|TRBJ2-1|-
CSAPGSYNEQFF
TGCAGTGCTCCCGGGTCCTACAATGAGCAGTTCTTC
>TRBV9|-|TRBJ2-5|TRBD2
CASSVELAPREQYF
TGTGCCAGCAGCGTAGAGTTGGCCCCGCGGGAGCAGTACTTC
>TRBV20-1|-|TRBJ2-3|-
CSAGNRAGTQYF
TGCAGTGCTGGAAACAGGGCGGGTACGCAGTATTTT
>TRBV10-3|-|TRBJ1-2|TRBD1
CASSLAAGTGYGYTF
TGTGCCAGCAGTTTAGCAGCCGGGACAGGGTATGGCTACACCTTC
>TRBV4-1|-|TRBJ1-6|-
CASSQGSSNSPLHF
TGCGCCAGCAGCCAAGGGAGCTCCAATTCACCCCTCCACTTT
>TRBV6-5|-|TRBJ1-6|-
CASRHRQDDLSPLHF
TGTGCCAGCAGACACCGACAGGACGATTTGTCACCCCTCCACTTT
>TRBV20-1|-|TRBJ2-7|-
CSASSRDSVDEQYF
TGCAGTGCGTCCTCCCGGGACTCCGTCGACGAGCAGTACTTC
>TRBV10-3|-|TRBJ2-5|TRBD1
CAISEGLGQGKQYF
TGTGCCATCAGTGAGGGACTGGGACAGGGAAAGCAGTACTTC
>TRBV29-1|-|TRBJ2-3|-
CSVDLQGGNTQYF
TGCAGCGTTGACCTTCAGGGGGGGAATACGCAGTATTTT
>TRBV20-1|-|TRBJ2-5|-
CSARVSASVETQYF
TGCAGTGCTAGAGTCTCGGCTAGCGTCGAGACCCAGTACTTC
>TRBV10-3|many|TRBJ2-3|-
CAISESTRVSDTQYF
TGTGCCATCAGTGAGTCGACTAGAGTGTCAGATACGCAGTATTTT
>TRBV6-1|few|TRBJ2-7|TRBD1
CASRSVGTGTYEQYF
TGTGCCAGCAGGTCCGTTGGGACAGGGACCTACGAGCAGTACTTC
>TRBV7-2|few|TRBJ1-4|-
CASSLYANEKLFF
TGTGCCAGCAGCTTATACGCTAATGAAAAACTGTTTTTT
>TRBV27|-|TRBJ1-5|-
CASSGSNQPQHF
TGTGCCAGCAGTGGTAGCAATCAGCCCCAGCATTTT
>TRBV20-1|few|TRBJ1-2|-
CSARIREGGGYTF
TGCAGTGCTAGGATCAGGGAGGGAGGTGGCTACACCTTC
>TRBV18|-|TRBJ1-1|-
CASSPFPATRDTNTEAFF
TGTGCCAGCTCACCATTTCCCGCGACTCGGGATACGAACACTGAAGCTTTCTTT
>TRBV4-2|-|TRBJ1-2|-
CASSQGADSANYGYTF
TGTGCCAGCAGCCAAGGAGCGGACAGCGCTAACTATGGCTACACCTTC
>TRBV13|once|TRBJ2-7|-
CASSLRSRQVYEQYF
TGTGCCAGCAGCCTTAGAAGTCGACAGGTGTACGAGCAGTACTTC
>TRBV3-1|-|TRBJ2-7|TRBD2
CASSKRTSGRIHEQYF
TGTGCCAGCAGCAAACGGACTAGCGGGAGAATCCACGAGCAGTACTTC
>TRBV7-9|few|TRBJ2-3|TRBD2
CASSPDVGGGTDTQYF
TGTGCCAGCAGCCCCGATGTGGGCGGGGGGACAGATACGCAGTATTTT
>TRBV29-1|-|TRBJ2-5|TRBD1
CSVAKGQGGETQYF
TGCAGCGTTGCCAAGGGACAGGGGGGAGAGACCCAGTACTTC
>TRBV6-5|-|TRBJ1-4|-
CASSYSQGSTNEKLFF
TGTGCCAGCAGTTACTCGCAGGGATCAACTAATGAAAAACTGTTTTTT
>TRBV29-1|few|TRBJ2-5|-
CSVDSYRETQYF
TGCAGCGTTGACTCCTACCGCGAGACCCAGTACTTC
>TRBV20-1|-|TRBJ2-5|-
CSATLDYQETQYF
TGCAGTGCCACTCTCGACTATCAAGAGACCCAGTACTTC
>TRBV29-1|-|TRBJ2-7|-
CSANSGTAKQYF
TGCAGCGCAAACTCCGGGACTGCTAAGCAGTACTTC
>TRBV29-1|once|TRBJ1-1|-
CSVEVPGNTEAFF
TGCAGCGTTGAAGTTCCGGGGAACACTGAAGCTTTCTTT
>TRBV7-2|few|TRBJ2-1|TRBD2
CASNLAGGSYNEQFF
TGTGCCAGCAACCTCGCGGGGGGATCCTACAATGAGCAGTTCTTC
>TRBV29-1|-|TRBJ2-7|TRBD1
CGVEGAGDEQYF
TGCGGCGTTGAGGGGGCGGGCGACGAGCAGTACTTC
>TRBV20-1|-|TRBJ2-3|-
CSARSGRGNTDTQYF
TGCAGTGCTAGATCTGGACGGGGGAACACAGATACGCAGTATTTT
>TRBV29-1|-|TRBJ1-1|TRBD1
CSVVRQGNTEAFF
TGCAGCGTTGTCCGACAGGGCAACACTGAAGCTTTCTTT
>TRBV20-1|-|TRBJ2-5|-
CSARDPRGETQYF
TGCAGTGCTAGAGATCCACGGGGTGAGACCCAGTACTTC
>TRBV7-2|-|TRBJ1-2|TRBD1
CASSLGGGIGYTF
TGTGCCAGCAGCTTAGGAGGGGGCATTGGCTACACCTTC
>TRBV11-2|few|TRBJ2-1|-
CASSLVWTGRSYNEQFF
TGTGCCAGCAGCTTAGTCTGGACGGGGAGGTCCTACAATGAGCAGTTCTTC
>TRBV2|-|TRBJ2-7|TRBD1
CASKADSLGQLITYEQYF
TGTGCCAGCAAAGCCGATTCCTTGGGACAGCTTATAACCTACGAGCAGTACTTC
>TRBV12-3/TRBV12-4|once|TRBJ1-2|-
CASSLAFGDGVNYGYTF
TGTGCCAGCAGTTTAGCGTTTGGGGACGGAGTTAACTATGGCTACACCTTC
>TRBV28|-|TRBJ1-2|-
CASSLPRRHDGYTF
TGTGCCAGCAGTTTGCCACGAAGGCACGATGGCTACACCTTC
>TRBV21-1|-|TRBJ2-1|-
CASILPPRQARQFF
TGTGCCAGCATCCTACCTCCTAGACAAGCTCGACAGTTCTTC
>TRBV20-1|once|TRBJ2-3|-
CSALRPGRTDTQYF
TGCAGTGCTCTAAGACCTGGGCGTACAGATACGCAGTATTTT
>TRBV5-6|-|TRBJ2-1|TRBD2
CASSSGGLDNEQFF
TGTGCCAGCTCTAGCGGGGGTCTCGACAATGAGCAGTTCTTC
>TRBV15|-|TRBJ2-5|-
CATSREIRVWQPNRGPETQYF
TGTGCCACCAGCAGAGAAATCCGAGTTTGGCAGCCCAACAGAGGACCGGAGACCCAGTACTTC
>TRBV29-1|-|TRBJ2-3|TRBD1
CSVEDRQGTYTQYF
TGCAGCGTTGAAGATCGACAGGGCACATATACGCAGTATTTT
>TRBV11-2|-|TRBJ2-1|TRBD1
CASSPRTGNKQFF
TGTGCCAGCAGCCCCCGGACAGGGAACAAGCAGTTCTTC
>TRBV6-5|-|TRBJ1-2|TRBD1
CASSYTFTGGSGYTF
TGTGCCAGCAGTTACACTTTCACAGGGGGTAGTGGCTACACCTTC
>TRBV10-3|-|TRBJ2-2|TRBD1
CAISDLGQGAGELFF
TGTGCCATCAGCGACTTGGGACAGGGGGCCGGGGAGCTGTTTTTT
>TRBV5-1|many|TRBJ1-4|TRBD1
CASSLGQGNEKLFF
TGTGCCAGCAGCCTGGGACAGGGCAATGAAAAACTGTTTTTT
>TRBV7-9|few|TRBJ1-1|-
CASSLAPGTVYEAFF
TGTGCCAGCAGCTTAGCGCCAGGGACCGTATATGAAGCTTTCTTT
>TRBV5-1|-|TRBJ2-3|TRBD1
CASSLGDRVADTQYF
TGCGCCAGCAGCCTGGGGGACAGGGTGGCAGATACGCAGTATTTT
>TRBV12-5|-|TRBJ2-5|TRBD2
CASGLFPGGETQYF
TGTGCTAGTGGTTTGTTTCCCGGGGGGGAGACCCAGTACTTC
>TRBV11-2|-|TRBJ2-7|-
CASSLDQLTKSAQYF
TGTGCCAGCAGCTTAGACCAGCTAACAAAATCGGCCCAGTACTTC
>TRBV12-3/TRBV12-4|-|TRBJ2-1|-
CASTQRASRINEQFF
TGTGCCAGCACTCAAAGGGCTAGCAGGATTAATGAGCAGTTCTTC